This TCR beta chain was recorded in a study of cytomegalovirus exposure and HLA in healthy donors (dated by TCRdb to 2017 to 2019). Concerning the study at large: According to an earlier analysis of around 600 of the donors, roughly 180 million T cells yielded roughly 110 million unique TCR beta sequences and about 300 Gb of sequence data. About 280 gigabases of sequencing data and tens of millions of unique TCR sequences made up an early release that covered approximately 700 HLA-typed donors. Of the approximately 400 genotyped donors, around 81% fell in the genetic ancestry cluster associated with self-reported Caucasian donors. The study was designed to test whether signatures of past pathogen exposure could be identified by cataloging public T cell receptors. Using immunosequencing, the study profiled T cell repertoires from around 670 subjects and related those repertoires to cytomegalovirus serostatus. A separate validation cohort of more than 100 different subjects was used in addition to the 666-subject first cohort. High-throughput TCR immunosequencing, statistical association of individual TCRs with disease status, and machine learning were combined to predict cytomegalovirus infection status. To study patterns of TCR occurrence, a later analysis re-analyzed previously published TCR beta repertoires from 666 donors and added high-resolution HLA genotyping. In the later analysis, no new phenotypic data were used to find candidate immune exposures; instead, reliance was placed on TCR beta sequences and their occurrence across donors. In an earlier analysis of roughly 600 of the donors, high-throughput TCR beta sequencing was used to judge whether each TCR beta V gene segment behaved as functional or pseudogenic. Donor age, sex, ethnicity and CMV serostatus were collected together with the repertoire data. A later genetic analysis used genome-wide SNP genotypes for about three fifths of the 666 donors, treating that subset as a discovery cohort. All discovery cohort repertoires had been generated using a single sequencing platform. HLA typing covered class I and class II loci at four-digit resolution. The number of typed donors differed by locus: about 629-630 for A, B, C, DRB1 and DQB1; approximately 530 for DQA1; about 600 for DPA1; and some 450 for DPB1. Four to six DR-DQ haplotypes were handled as single units for association and clustering, since linkage in the cohort was strong. Across approximately 400 genotyped donors of the cohort, an average of roughly 250,000 unique TCR beta nucleotide sequences per donor were sequenced, and roughly 20% of those sequences were non-productive. Overall study results and their limits: According to a later genetic analysis, donors in an Asian-associated ancestry cluster had fewer N-insertions in productive TCRs than the approximately 710-donor mean. CMV serostatus was the only immune exposure information available for the cohort. Because HLA typing was missing for some donors at each locus, association tests included only the typed subset. Presence/absence analyses assumed roughly uniform sequencing depth across donors, an assumption that may not hold. In this cohort, only TCR beta chains were sequenced, and detectable features were limited by the absence of alpha or paired-chain data. When HLA alleles, especially DR and DQ, strongly co-occurred, attributing TCR associations to individual alleles was difficult. In vitro tests confirmed that a few of the cytomegalovirus-associated TCR beta chains recognize cytomegalovirus antigens. In an earlier analysis of fewer than 750 of the donors, most TCR beta V segments were observed in productive rearrangements about 90% or about 30% of the time, broadly matching IMGT annotations. An association between a missense DCLRE1C variant and V-gene and J-gene trimming of TCR beta chains was found in a later genetic analysis and replicated in an independent cohort. A later analysis found that HLA-associated TCR beta chains were more clonally expanded and had lower generation probabilities than equally common non-associated chains. Specific HLA alleles were associated with 15,000 to 20,000 TCR beta sequences at a false discovery rate of 0.05 in a later analysis. In a later analysis, the rate of TCR association differed among HLA loci, with DRB1 alleles having the most associated TCRs and HLA-C alleles having the fewest. Correlated functional status among segregating V segments might be attributable to linkage disequilibrium, but an unknown experimental factor could not be ruled out. Across donors, most TCR sequences were observed very rarely, whereas some public TCRs were present in many individuals. In a later analysis, several top co-occurrence clusters were reported to appear linked to parvovirus B19, influenza, CMV and Epstein-Barr virus. Some IMGT-functional V segments, including TRBV6-2 and TRBV6-3, could not be told apart with the 87-base-pair reads, so those segments were excluded. A group of highly shared sequence variants was considered likely to be a technical artifact of the sequencing pipeline. A further reported finding was that TCR beta sequences accurately predicted the HLA-A and HLA-B alleles for most subjects in the first cohort. The study listed approximately 160 TCR beta chains as associated with cytomegalovirus. According to a later analysis, most CMV-associated TCR beta chains appeared to be HLA-restricted, and the HLA associations seemed to be driven largely by CMV exposure. In both the original and validation cohorts, the classifier was reported to diagnose cytomegalovirus status with high specificity and sensitivity. The authors suggested that the approach could potentially be generalized to other disease states and immunological phenotypes. Because counts were too low, more than 15 rarely observed V segments, including chromosome 9 orphons, were excluded from the earlier analysis of a few hundred of the donors.

The library was built by means of the immunoSEQ multiplex PCR assay. The multiplex PCR relied on a mix of 60 forward primers for TCR Vbeta segments and 13 reverse primers for TCR Jbeta segments. Amplification of the CDR3 region of rearranged TCR beta genes was performed with a multiplex PCR assay on genomic DNA. On the Illumina HiSeq System, the amplified TCR beta libraries were sequenced as 87-base-pair reads. The authors' pipeline ran thus. Across the roughly 700 repertoires, a later analysis counted tens of millions of unique TCR beta chains, 9.5 million to 12 million of which were shared by at least two donors. Raw reads were error-corrected and collapsed into unique sequences with a nearest-neighbor algorithm that merged closely related sequences to remove PCR and sequencing errors. Alignment of CDR3 sequences to IMGT reference sequences was used to assign V, D and J gene segments. For a sequence to be retained, at least a six-nucleotide match to both a V gene segment and a J gene segment was required. A rearrangement counted as productive if the CDR3 had no stop codons and remained in frame with V and J, and every other rearrangement counted as non-productive. CDR3 was defined according to IMGT convention as the region running from the second conserved V-encoded cysteine to the conserved J-encoded phenylalanine. Sequences without an unambiguous match to a single V gene segment were excluded from the earlier analysis of several hundred of the donors. An earlier analysis of 550 to 650 of the donors classified V segments as functional when productive rearrangements were above 56.7% and as segregating when the standard deviation between donors was above 5%. To diagnose cytomegalovirus status from the catalog of TCR beta chain sequences, a statistical classification framework was built. V and J gene assignment, in a later analysis, came from comparing TCR nucleotide sequences with IMGT/GENE-DB human TR gene sequences. Using the TCRdist pipeline, a later analysis assigned CDR3 sequences along with most-parsimonious VDJ recombination scenarios. In a later analysis, each TCR beta chain was defined by its CDR3 amino acid sequence together with its V-gene family, and reads without a unique V-gene family were excluded. To address suspected cross-contamination and a sequencing artifact, a later analysis removed over 500 highly shared, low-generation-probability nucleotide sequences. In a later analysis, a clonal expansion index was calculated for each public chain from normalized within-repertoire ranks of inferred template counts. A later analysis computed generation probabilities with a VDJ recombination model fitted to out-of-frame rearrangements, and checked the results against IGoR. In a later analysis, hypergeometric tests were used to score TCR-TCR, TCR-HLA and TCR-CMV co-occurrence, with a repertoire-size bias correction applied to TCR pairs. To estimate false discovery rates, a later analysis permuted the HLA or CMV assignments 20 times. In a later analysis, co-occurring TCRs were grouped using DBSCAN, with TCRdist sequence similarity added in when clustering inside HLA-allele-positive subsets. Repertoires with fewer than 30,000 or more than 120,000 public chains, plus five repertoires with anomalous nucleotide sharing, were excluded from co-occurrence clustering. Not all clones reach the TCRdb copy of this immuneACCESS table, which keeps in-frame sequences only. Checked studies attribute under half of the gap to unresolved V genes and leave the rest unexplained. The V and J calls and clone size come from that table; D and trimming were worked out from the DNA. Within this sample are 65,000 to 85,000 clones, with 9.5% to 13% of them counted one time only. More than 20% of the sample is in the top ten clones.

For this clone: The target of this receptor is not known. Base-call qualities are not available, and no considerably larger clone is one nucleotide away.

The cohort consisted of 650 to 700 healthy bone marrow donors. All cohort members were sampled while nominally healthy, although unrecorded immune exposures were likely present. The donor tested CMV seropositive, placing the donor among the 250 to 300 seropositive members of the cohort. Every donor gave a peripheral blood sample, and the peripheral blood mononuclear cells from that sample were used for TCR beta sequencing. The Qiagen DNeasy Blood Extraction Kit was used to extract genomic DNA from the blood cell samples. The CDR3 contains 13 residues, cysteine and phenylalanine counted. Only the CDR3 portion is preserved as DNA: 39 bases, with reading frame beginning at the first base. Deletion took 4 bases off V and 8 bases off J, with a span of 17 bases between the germline ends. The germline V gene encodes CDR1 GTSNPN and CDR2 SVGIG (reference sequence).

Recombination linked TRBV30 to TRBJ1-2, with the D gene not confidently named. Material: PBMCs. This TCR derives from a man aged 60 to 75 in good health and CMV-seropositive. For the CDR3, the sequence is CAWMGTTLWGYTF. The sequenced DNA is TGTGCCTGGATGGGCACAACCCTATGGGGCTACACCTTC.